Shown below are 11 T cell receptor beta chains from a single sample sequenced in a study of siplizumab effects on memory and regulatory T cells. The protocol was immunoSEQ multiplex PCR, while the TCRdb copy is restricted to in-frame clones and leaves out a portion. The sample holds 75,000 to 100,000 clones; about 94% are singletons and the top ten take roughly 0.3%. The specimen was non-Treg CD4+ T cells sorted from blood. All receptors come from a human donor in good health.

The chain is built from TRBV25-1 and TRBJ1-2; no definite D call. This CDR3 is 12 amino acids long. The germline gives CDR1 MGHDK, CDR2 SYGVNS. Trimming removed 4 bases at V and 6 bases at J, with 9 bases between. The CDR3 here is CASSVGRDGYTF. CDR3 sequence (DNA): TGTGCCAGCAGTGTTGGGAGGGATGGCTACACCTTC.

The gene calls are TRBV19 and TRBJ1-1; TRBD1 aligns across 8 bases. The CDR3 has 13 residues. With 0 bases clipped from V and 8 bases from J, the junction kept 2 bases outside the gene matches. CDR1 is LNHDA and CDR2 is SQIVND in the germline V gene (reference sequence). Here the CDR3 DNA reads TGTGCCAGTAGTATAGATCAGGGGGCCGAAGCTTTCTTT. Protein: CASSIDQGAEAFF. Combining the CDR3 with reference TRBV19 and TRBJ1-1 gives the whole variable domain DGGITQSPKYLFRKEGQNVTLSCEQNLNHDAMYWYRQDPGQGLRLIYYSQIVNDFQKGDIAEGYSVSREKKESFPLTVTSAQKNPTAFYLCASSIDQGAEAFFGQGTRLTVV.

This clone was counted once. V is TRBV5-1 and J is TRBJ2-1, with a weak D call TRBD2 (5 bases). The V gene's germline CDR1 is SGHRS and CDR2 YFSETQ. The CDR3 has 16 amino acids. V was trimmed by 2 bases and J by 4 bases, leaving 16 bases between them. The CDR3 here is CASSFGRRPGYNEQFF. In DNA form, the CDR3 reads TGCGCCAGCAGCTTTGGCAGGCGCCCGGGGTACAATGAGCAGTTCTTC.

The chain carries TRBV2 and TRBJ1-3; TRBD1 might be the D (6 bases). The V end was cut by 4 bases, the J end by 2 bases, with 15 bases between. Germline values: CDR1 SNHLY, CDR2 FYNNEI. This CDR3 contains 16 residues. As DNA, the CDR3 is TGTGCCAGCAGTGGACCGGTAAACAGGGCTGGAAACACCATATATTTT. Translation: CASSGPVNRAGNTIYF.

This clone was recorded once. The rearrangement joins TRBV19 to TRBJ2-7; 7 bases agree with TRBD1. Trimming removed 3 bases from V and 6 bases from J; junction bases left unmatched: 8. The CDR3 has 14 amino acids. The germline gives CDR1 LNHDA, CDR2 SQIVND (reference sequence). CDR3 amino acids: CASSIAQGPFEQYF. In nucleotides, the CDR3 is TGTGCCAGTAGTATCGCACAGGGGCCTTTCGAGCAGTACTTC.

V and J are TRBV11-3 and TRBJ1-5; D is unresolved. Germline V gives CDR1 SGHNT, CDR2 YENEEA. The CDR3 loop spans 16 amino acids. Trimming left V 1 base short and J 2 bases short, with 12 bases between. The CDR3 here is CASSLVGTPGNQPQHF. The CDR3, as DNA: TGTGCCAGCAGCTTAGTCGGAACGCCGGGCAATCAGCCCCAGCATTTT.

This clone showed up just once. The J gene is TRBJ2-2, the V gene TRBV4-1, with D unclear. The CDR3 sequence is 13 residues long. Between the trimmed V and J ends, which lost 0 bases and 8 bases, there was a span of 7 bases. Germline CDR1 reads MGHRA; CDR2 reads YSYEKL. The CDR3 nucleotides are TGCGCCAGCAGCCAAGATAGATCAGGGGAGCTGTTTTTT. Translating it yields CASSQDRSGELFF.

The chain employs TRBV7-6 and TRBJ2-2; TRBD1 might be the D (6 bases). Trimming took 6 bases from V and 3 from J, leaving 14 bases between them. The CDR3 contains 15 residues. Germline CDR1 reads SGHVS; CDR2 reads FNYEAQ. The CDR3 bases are TGTGCCAGCAGTTTAACAGGGTTGGACACCGGGGAGCTGTTTTTT. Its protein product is CASSLTGLDTGELFF.

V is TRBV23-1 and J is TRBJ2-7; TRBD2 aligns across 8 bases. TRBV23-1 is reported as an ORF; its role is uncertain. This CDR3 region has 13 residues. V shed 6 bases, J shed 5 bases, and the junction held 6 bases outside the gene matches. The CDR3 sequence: CASRPTSGDEQYF. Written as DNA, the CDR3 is TGCGCCAGCAGACCAACTAGCGGCGACGAGCAGTACTTC.

CDR3 sequence: CASSLGRVHTDTQYF. CDR3 nucleotide sequence: TGTGCCAGCAGCTTAGGCAGGGTCCACACAGATACGCAGTATTTT. The chain couples TRBV7-9 to TRBJ2-3; perhaps TRBD1 as D (5 bases). Between the trimmed V and J ends, which lost 1 base and 2 bases, there was a span of 10 bases. This CDR3 region has 15 residues. Germline V gene sequence: CDR1 SEHNR, CDR2 FQNEAQ (reference sequence). The entire variable domain, with the rest obtained from reference TRBV7-9 and TRBJ2-3, is as follows: DTGVSQNPRHKITKRGQNVTFRCDPISEHNRLYWYRQTLGQGPEFLTYFQNEAQLEKSRLLSDRFSAERPKGSFSTLEIQRTEQGDSAMYLCASSLGRVHTDTQYFGPGTRLTVL.

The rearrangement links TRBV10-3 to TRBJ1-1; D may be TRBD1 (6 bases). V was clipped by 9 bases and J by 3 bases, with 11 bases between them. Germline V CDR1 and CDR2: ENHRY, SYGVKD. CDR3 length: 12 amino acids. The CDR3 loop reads CAIGQTYTEAFF. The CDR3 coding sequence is TGTGCCATAGGACAGACCTACACTGAAGCTTTCTTT.